This TCR beta chain derives from a study of shared clonotypes between healthy human individuals. Note on this clone: Its target is unknown.

The study separated CD4+ cells into CD45RA+ naive and CD45RA-negative memory subsets. Template for every sorted-subset replicate PCR totaled about 200 ng DNA, approximately 30,000 T cell genomes. Assay used: immunoSEQ multiplex PCR; TCRdb lists only in-frame clones, some missing. The data show around 330,000 clones, with less than 85% seen just once and 10% held by the top ten. Study-level points and caveats: Naive subsets typically showed greater estimated richness than memory subsets.

Trimming removed 3 bases from V and 4 bases from J; junction bases left unmatched: 9. Germline CDR1 reads MNHEY; CDR2 reads SMNVEV (reference sequence). CDR3 size: 16 residues. Sequenced: memory CD4+ T cells sorted from blood. Subset in this sample: CD45RA-negative fraction. The source is a man aged 25 to 45 in good health. J is TRBJ1-5 and V is TRBV27, with TRBD1 identical over 7 bases. DNA for the CDR3: TGTGCCAGCAGTTTCCGGGACAGAACCCTTAATCAGCCCCAGCATTTT. Translating gives CASSFRDRTLNQPQHF.